These T cell receptor beta chains were read from a single sample in a study of T-cell memory formation after mild COVID-19. TCRdb re-analysed the 5' RACE reads in MiXCR, keeping a single row per CDR3 protein. The table shows roughly 400,000 distinct CDR3 sequences, with roughly 18% occurring only once. The sample was PBMCs or a T cell subset sorted from them (not recorded which). The receptor set was obtained from a man aged 18 to 30 who had mild COVID-19 (a few samples of this study predate the infection). Cell type and time point are not known. Both conserved end residues are part of each CDR3.

v_gene: TRBV7-3
CDR3aa: CASSPGGEGTEAFF

v_gene: TRBV27
CDR3aa: CASSLSTFFSQPQHF

v_gene: TRBV6-2/TRBV6-3
CDR3aa: CASRNRENTEAFF

v_gene: TRBV7-2
CDR3aa: CASSLAGENIQYF

v_gene: TRBV11-2
CDR3aa: CASSWEVVSGGEQYF

v_gene: TRBV19
CDR3aa: CASRQGYDYGYTF

v_gene: TRBV6-5
CDR3aa: CASSRTGTGANVLTF

v_gene: TRBV28
CDR3aa: CASSTTGGGNGELFF

v_gene: TRBV7-2
CDR3aa: CASSLALYGSSYEQYF

v_gene: TRBV18
CDR3aa: CASSQGAGSNQPQHF

v_gene: TRBV12-5
CDR3aa: CASGLVTLNSPLHF

v_gene: TRBV7-6
CDR3aa: CASSLAGLTGELFF

v_gene: TRBV6-5
CDR3aa: CASIGPDGGYTF

v_gene: TRBV7-9
CDR3aa: CASSHLESHEQYF

v_gene: TRBV5-6
CDR3aa: CASSSTRESNTEAFF

v_gene: TRBV7-3
CDR3aa: CASSLGLWTGELFF

v_gene: TRBV12-3/TRBV12-4
CDR3aa: CASSGQGAEEQYF

v_gene: TRBV24-1
CDR3aa: CATSQVAGAADTQYF

v_gene: TRBV5-1
CDR3aa: CASSPRTGHYGYTF

v_gene: TRBV12-3/TRBV12-4
CDR3aa: CASSLSPGLAGGKLHEQYF